The rows below give T cell receptor beta chains drawn from one sample of a study of monozygotic twins with inflammatory bowel disease. Using the 5' RACE reads, TCRdb records one entry per CDR3 protein without DNA. This sample's table has about 210,000 distinct CDR3 sequences. Sequencing used blood. The receptors derive from a human donor with ulcerative colitis or Crohn's disease, or a healthy co-twin of an affected twin (not recorded which). Both conserved end residues are part of each CDR3.

CDR3 protein	J gene	V gene
CASSDWGQRPNNEKLFF	TRBJ1-4	TRBV2
CSARALADLNTGELFF	TRBJ2-2	TRBV20-1
CASSHFGTSNEQYF	TRBJ2-7	TRBV3-1
CASSLGRSDYGYTF	TRBJ1-2	TRBV12-3/TRBV12-4
CASSLARDPDTQYF	TRBJ2-3	TRBV12-3/TRBV12-4
CASSLNTPTEAFF	TRBJ1-1	TRBV11-2
CASSWGVYEQYF	TRBJ2-7	TRBV5-6
CASSPPGLSLTSTDTQYF	TRBJ2-3	TRBV12-3/TRBV12-4
CATSRDGEGAGNEQFF	TRBJ2-1	TRBV15
CASSLQGKAGELFF	TRBJ2-2	TRBV12-3/TRBV12-4
CSVKRTSGPYGYTF	TRBJ1-2	TRBV29-1
CASSYSVLVSPLHF	TRBJ1-6	TRBV6-5
CASSQELAGRLSGNTIYF	TRBJ1-3	TRBV4-1
CASSQELTDTQYF	TRBJ2-3	TRBV23-1
CASSYLDRANEQYF	TRBJ2-7	TRBV6-2/TRBV6-3
CASSWDKRDTQYF	TRBJ2-3	TRBV5-4
CASGEGRAPNNEQFF	TRBJ2-1	TRBV7-3
CASSYGSTDTQYF	TRBJ2-3	TRBV6-2/TRBV6-3
CASSFRTGGLSGANVLTF	TRBJ2-6	TRBV5-1
CASSYSIGTFNTGELFF	TRBJ2-2	TRBV6-5
CASSSLAGFYNEQFF	TRBJ2-1	TRBV5-4
CASSPMEGFLAGGYTF	TRBJ1-2	TRBV5-1
CASSGGQGTYNEQFF	TRBJ2-1	TRBV9
CASSSGAGSEAFF	TRBJ1-1	TRBV18
CASSSTGVVYGYTF	TRBJ1-2	TRBV6-6
CASSPQGAPGEAFF	TRBJ1-1	TRBV12-1
CSASPLLESAATQYF	TRBJ2-3	TRBV20-1
CSVHSPLAGVTDTQYF	TRBJ2-3	TRBV29-1
CASSLPQGKDEKLFF	TRBJ1-4	TRBV28
CASSSSPSGTDTQYF	TRBJ2-3	TRBV4-1
CASRQGVSSTGELFF	TRBJ2-2	TRBV6-1
CASSPFRATGGYNEQFF	TRBJ2-1	TRBV3-1
CSASGITGDEQFF	TRBJ2-1	TRBV20-1
CASSTDGQYNSPLHF	TRBJ1-6	TRBV7-3
CASSPLNPGNSPLHF	TRBJ1-6	TRBV7-2
CASSRTGRTDTQYF	TRBJ2-3	TRBV6-1
CASALGGLYNEQFF	TRBJ2-1	TRBV5-1
CASSLGTLQETQYF	TRBJ2-5	TRBV5-1
CASTGGTSTDTQYF	TRBJ2-3	TRBV7-2
CASSLVKPGQRKYF	TRBJ2-3	TRBV12-3/TRBV12-4
CASSPSGSNYGYTF	TRBJ1-2	TRBV18
CSAGETGNEKLFF	TRBJ1-4	TRBV20-1
CASSSGRPNEQFF	TRBJ2-1	TRBV7-6
CASSLYALGANVLTF	TRBJ2-6	TRBV5-1
CSARDGRGNTQYF	TRBJ2-3	TRBV20-1
CASSSLGVEQYF	TRBJ2-7	TRBV27
CASSRDRDSETQYF	TRBJ2-5	TRBV3-1
CASSSGVLAAYEQYF	TRBJ2-7	TRBV6-5
CASSLDGTHNEQFF	TRBJ2-1	TRBV7-3
CASSDPTSSVGTQYF	TRBJ2-3	TRBV25-1
CSVRVTQETQYF	TRBJ2-5	TRBV29-1
CASSSPGQFYGYTF	TRBJ1-2	TRBV6-5
CASGIRDLQETQYF	TRBJ2-5	TRBV6-2/TRBV6-3
CASSPGGWNTEAFF	TRBJ1-1	TRBV5-1
CASSRTFVRGRAREQYF	TRBJ2-7	TRBV7-2
CASSARLAGNEQFF	TRBJ2-1	TRBV6-1
CASSPEGRASPLHF	TRBJ1-6	TRBV7-9
CASRRGEINNEQFF	TRBJ2-1	TRBV11-2